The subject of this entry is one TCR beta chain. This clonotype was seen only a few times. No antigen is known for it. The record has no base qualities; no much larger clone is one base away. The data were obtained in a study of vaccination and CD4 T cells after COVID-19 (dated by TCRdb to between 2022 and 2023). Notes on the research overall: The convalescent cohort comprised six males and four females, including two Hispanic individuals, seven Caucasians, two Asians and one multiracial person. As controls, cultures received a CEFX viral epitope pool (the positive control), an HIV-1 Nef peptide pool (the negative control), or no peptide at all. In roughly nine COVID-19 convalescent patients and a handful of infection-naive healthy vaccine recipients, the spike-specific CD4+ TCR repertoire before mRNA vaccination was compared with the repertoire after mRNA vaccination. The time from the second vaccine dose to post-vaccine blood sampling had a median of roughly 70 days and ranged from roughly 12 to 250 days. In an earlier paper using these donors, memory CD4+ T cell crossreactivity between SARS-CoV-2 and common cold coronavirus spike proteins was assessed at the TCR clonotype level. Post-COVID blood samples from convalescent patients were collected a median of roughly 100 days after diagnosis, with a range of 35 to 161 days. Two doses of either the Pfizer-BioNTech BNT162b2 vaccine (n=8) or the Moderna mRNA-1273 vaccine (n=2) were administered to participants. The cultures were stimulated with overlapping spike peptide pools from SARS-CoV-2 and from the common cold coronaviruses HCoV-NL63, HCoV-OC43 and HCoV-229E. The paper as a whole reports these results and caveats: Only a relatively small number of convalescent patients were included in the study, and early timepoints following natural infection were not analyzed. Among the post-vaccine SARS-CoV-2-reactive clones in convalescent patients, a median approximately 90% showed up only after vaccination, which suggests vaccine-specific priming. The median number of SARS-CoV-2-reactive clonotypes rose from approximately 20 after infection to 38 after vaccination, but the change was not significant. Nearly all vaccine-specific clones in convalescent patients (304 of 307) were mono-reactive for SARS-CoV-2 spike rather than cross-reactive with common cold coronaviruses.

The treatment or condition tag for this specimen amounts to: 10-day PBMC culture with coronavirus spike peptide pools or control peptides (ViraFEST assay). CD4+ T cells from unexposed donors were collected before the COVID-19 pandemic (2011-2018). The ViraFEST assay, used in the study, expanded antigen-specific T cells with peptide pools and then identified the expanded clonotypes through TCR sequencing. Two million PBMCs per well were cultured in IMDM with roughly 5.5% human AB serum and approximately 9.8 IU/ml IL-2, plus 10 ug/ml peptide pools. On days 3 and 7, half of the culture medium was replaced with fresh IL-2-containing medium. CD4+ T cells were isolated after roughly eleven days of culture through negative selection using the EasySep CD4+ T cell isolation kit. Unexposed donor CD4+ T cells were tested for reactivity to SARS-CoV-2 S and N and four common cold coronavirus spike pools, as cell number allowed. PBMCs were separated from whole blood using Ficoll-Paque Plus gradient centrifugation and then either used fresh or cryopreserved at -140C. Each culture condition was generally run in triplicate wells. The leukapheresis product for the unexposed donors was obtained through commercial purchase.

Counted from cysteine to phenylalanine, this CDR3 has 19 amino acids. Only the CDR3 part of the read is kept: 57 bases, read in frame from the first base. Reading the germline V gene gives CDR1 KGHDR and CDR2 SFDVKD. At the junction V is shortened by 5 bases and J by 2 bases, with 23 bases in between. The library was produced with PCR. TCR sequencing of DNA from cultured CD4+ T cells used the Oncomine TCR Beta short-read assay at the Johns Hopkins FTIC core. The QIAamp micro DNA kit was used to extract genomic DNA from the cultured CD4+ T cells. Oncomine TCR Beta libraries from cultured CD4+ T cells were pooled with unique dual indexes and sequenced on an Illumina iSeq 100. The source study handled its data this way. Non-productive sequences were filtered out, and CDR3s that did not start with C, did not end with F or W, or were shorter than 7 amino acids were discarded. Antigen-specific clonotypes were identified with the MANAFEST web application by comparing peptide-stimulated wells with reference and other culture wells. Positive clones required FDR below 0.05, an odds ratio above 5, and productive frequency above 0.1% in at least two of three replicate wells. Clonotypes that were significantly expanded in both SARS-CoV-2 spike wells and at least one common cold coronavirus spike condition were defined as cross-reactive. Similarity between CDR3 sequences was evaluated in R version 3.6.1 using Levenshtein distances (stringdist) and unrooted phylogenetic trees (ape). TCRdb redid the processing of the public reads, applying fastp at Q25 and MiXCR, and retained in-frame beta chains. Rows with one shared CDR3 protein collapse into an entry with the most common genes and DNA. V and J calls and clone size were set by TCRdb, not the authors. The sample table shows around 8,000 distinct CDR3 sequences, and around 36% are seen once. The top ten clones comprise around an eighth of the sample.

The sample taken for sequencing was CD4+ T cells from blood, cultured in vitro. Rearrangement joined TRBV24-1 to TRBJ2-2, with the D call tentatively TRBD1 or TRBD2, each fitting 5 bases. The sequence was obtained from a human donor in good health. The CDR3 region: CATSGRGVNRRSNTGELFF. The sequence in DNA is TGTGCCACCAGTGGTCGGGGTGTGAACAGGCGATCTAACACCGGGGAGCTGTTTTTT.